The source of this T cell receptor (beta chain) is a study of CD8 T cells in ankylosing spondylitis. Study-wide findings and caveats: Clones linked to the disease showed a CD8+ phenotype. They occurred at relatively low frequencies in peripheral blood. Reported data indicate significant enrichment of disease-linked clones within matched ankylosing spondylitis synovial fluid. A subset of motif variants has previously been described in the synovial fluid and blood of reactive arthritis.

TCRdb processed the 5' RACE reads anew with MiXCR; each CDR3 protein has one entry. The table includes some 250,000 distinct CDR3 sequences, about 9.1% detected once. The V gene lost 6 bases and the J gene lost 4 bases, with 15 bases spanning the gap. The CDR3 has 14 amino acids. Germline V gene data show CDR1 as MNHEY and CDR2 as SVGEGT. This clonotype was seen ten or more times. Its antigen is not known. This chain joins TRBV6-2 or TRBV6-3 and TRBJ1-2; D might be TRBD1 (5 bases). The material sequenced was blood, either unsorted or a sorted T cell fraction (not recorded which). This receptor was taken from a male donor with ankylosing spondylitis or in good health (not recorded which). Written as DNA, the CDR3 is TGTGCCAGCAGACCCCCGGGACTTGGCTATGGCTACACCTTC. It is translated as CASRPPGLGYGYTF.